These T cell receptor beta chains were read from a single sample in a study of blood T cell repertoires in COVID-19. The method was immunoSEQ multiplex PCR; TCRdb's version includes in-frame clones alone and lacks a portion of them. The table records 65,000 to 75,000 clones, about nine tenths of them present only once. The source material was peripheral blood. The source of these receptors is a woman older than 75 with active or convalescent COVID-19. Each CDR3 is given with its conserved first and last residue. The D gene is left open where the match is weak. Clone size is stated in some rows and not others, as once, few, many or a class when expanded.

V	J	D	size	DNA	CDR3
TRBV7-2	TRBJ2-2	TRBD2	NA	TGTGCCAGCAGCCCTTATCGGGGGGGCAGGTTGTCCGGGGAGCTGTTTTTT	CASSPYRGGRLSGELFF
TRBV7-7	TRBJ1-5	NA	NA	TGTGCCAGCAGCTCCACAGACAATTTATCTTGCTACAATCAGCCCCAGCATTTT	CASSSTDNLSCYNQPQHF
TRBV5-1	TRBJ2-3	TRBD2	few	TGCGCCAGCAGCTTGGAATCGACTAGCGGGGGCACAGATACGCAGTATTTT	CASSLESTSGGTDTQYF
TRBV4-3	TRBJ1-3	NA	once	TGCGCCAGCAGCCAATCGGTGTCAGGGGCGAACACCATATATTTT	CASSQSVSGANTIYF
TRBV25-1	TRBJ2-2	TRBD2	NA	TGTGCCAGCAGTGAATATGGAGCGGGGGGTAACACCGGGGAGCTGTTTTTT	CASSEYGAGGNTGELFF
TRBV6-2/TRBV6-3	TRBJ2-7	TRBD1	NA	TGTGCCAGCAGTTTTGGACAGGGGGTCTCCTACGAGCAGTACTTC	CASSFGQGVSYEQYF
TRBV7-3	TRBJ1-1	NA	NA	TGTGCCAGCAGCCGGGGGATGAACACTGAAGCTTTCTTT	CASSRGMNTEAFF
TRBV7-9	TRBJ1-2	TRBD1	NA	TGTGCCAGCAGCTCGCCGAGACAGGGGAACTATGGCTACACCTTC	CASSSPRQGNYGYTF
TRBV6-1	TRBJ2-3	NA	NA	TGTGCCAGCAAAGGAGCGGATACGCAGTATTTT	CASKGADTQYF
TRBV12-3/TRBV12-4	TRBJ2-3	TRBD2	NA	TGTGCCAGCAGTCTAGGGGGACTAGCGCAGTATTTT	CASSLGGLAQYF
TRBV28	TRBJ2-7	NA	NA	TGTGCCAGCAGCATCCTAGCTCGCTCCTACGAGCAGTACTTC	CASSILARSYEQYF
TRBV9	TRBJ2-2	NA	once	TGTGCCAGCAGCGTAGCCCGGACAGCCACCGGGGAGCTGTTTTTT	CASSVARTATGELFF
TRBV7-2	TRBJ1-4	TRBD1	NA	TGTGCCAGCAGCGCATCGGACAGGGGTTCAGAAAAACTGTTTTTT	CASSASDRGSEKLFF
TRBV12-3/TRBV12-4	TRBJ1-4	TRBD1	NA	TGTGCCAGCAGTCCATGGACAGGGAGTGAACTGTTTTTT	CASSPWTGSELFF
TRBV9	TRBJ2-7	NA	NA	TGTGCCAGCAGCGCTGAGGCTGTTCCCTACGAGCAGTACTTC	CASSAEAVPYEQYF
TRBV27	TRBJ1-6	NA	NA	TGTGCCAGCAGTTTAGTTCTATCACCCCTCCACTTT	CASSLVLSPLHF
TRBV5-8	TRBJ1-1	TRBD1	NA	TGTGCCAGCAGCTACGAATGGACAGGCTGGAACACTGAAGCTTTCTTT	CASSYEWTGWNTEAFF
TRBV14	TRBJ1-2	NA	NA	TGTGCCAGCAGCCCGCCGGGACTTTCTGGCTACACCTTC	CASSPPGLSGYTF
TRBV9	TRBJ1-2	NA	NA	TGTGCCAGCAGCGGAGTACAGGGTTTCGACCGCAACTATGGCTACACCTTC	CASSGVQGFDRNYGYTF
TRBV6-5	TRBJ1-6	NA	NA	TGTGCCAGCAGCGCTTCCTGGGGCGGGAGGGTTCCCCTCCACTTT	CASSASWGGRVPLHF
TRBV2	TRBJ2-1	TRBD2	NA	TGTGCCAGCGGGGAACTAGCGGGGGCCCTCAATGAGCAGTTCTTC	CASGELAGALNEQFF
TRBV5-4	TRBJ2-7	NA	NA	TGTGCCAGCAGCGCGGGACAGCCAAGCTCCTACGAGCAGTACTTC	CASSAGQPSSYEQYF
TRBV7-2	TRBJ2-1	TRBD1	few	TGTGCCAGCAGCTTAGGGGGCTCGGGACAGACCCCTAATGAGCAGTTCTTC	CASSLGGSGQTPNEQFF
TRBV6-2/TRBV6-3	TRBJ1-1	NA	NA	TGTGCCAGCAGTTACGAGTTTGCTAGGAACACTGAAGCTTTCTTT	CASSYEFARNTEAFF
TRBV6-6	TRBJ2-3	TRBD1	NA	TGTGCCAGCAGGCGGACAGGGAACACAGATACGCAGTATTTT	CASRRTGNTDTQYF
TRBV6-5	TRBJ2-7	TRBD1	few	TGTGCCAGCATGAACTTTCAGGGGGCAGTGGGGGAGCAGTACTTC	CASMNFQGAVGEQYF
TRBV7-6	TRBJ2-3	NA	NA	TGTGCCAGCAGCTTAGGGTTGGGACTCCTCACAGATACGCAGTATTTT	CASSLGLGLLTDTQYF
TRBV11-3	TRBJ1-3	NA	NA	TGTGCCAGCAGCTTAGGAGGCAGAGCTTCCCTTGGAAACACCATATATTTT	CASSLGGRASLGNTIYF
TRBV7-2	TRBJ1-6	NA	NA	TGTGCCAGCAGCTTAGTCGGTTCACCCCTCCACTTT	CASSLVGSPLHF
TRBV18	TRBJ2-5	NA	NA	TGTGCCAGCTCACCTGTCGAGGCCGGGGAGACCCAGTACTTC	CASSPVEAGETQYF
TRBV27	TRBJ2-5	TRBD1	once	TGTGCCAGCAGGTCTCGACAGGGAACGGGAGAGACCCAGTACTTC	CASRSRQGTGETQYF
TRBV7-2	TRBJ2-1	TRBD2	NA	TGTGCCAGCAGCTTAGCTGGTTGGGGGCTTGGGACTAGCGGGAATGAGCAGTTCTTC	CASSLAGWGLGTSGNEQFF
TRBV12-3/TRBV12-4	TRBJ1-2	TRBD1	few	TGTGCCAGCACCACACAGGGGGCAGGCTACACCTTC	CASTTQGAGYTF
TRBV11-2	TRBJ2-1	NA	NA	TGTGCCAGCAGCTTAGGTCGGGCGGGGTCTAATGAGCAGTTCTTC	CASSLGRAGSNEQFF
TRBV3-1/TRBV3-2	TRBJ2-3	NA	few	TGTGCCAACCCTAAAGGACTCCTGAAGGCTACGCAGTATTTT	CANPKGLLKATQYF
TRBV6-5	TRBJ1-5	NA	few	TGTGCCAGCACCCCAGGGAGGGATCAGCCCCAGCATTTT	CASTPGRDQPQHF
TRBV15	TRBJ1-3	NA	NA	TGTGCCACCAGCCTACAGCAAACCTCTGGAAACACCATATATTTT	CATSLQQTSGNTIYF
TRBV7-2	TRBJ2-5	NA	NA	TGTGCCAGCAGCTTAGACTCCATTGAGACCCAGTACTTC	CASSLDSIETQYF
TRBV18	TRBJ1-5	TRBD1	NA	TGTGCCAGCTCCCTGGGCCAGGGACAGCTGAATCAGCCCCAGCATTTT	CASSLGQGQLNQPQHF
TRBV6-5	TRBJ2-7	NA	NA	TGTGCCAGCAGCCCAGGGCCCTACGAGCAGTACTTC	CASSPGPYEQYF
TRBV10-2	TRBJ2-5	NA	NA	TGCGCCAGCAGTGAGCAAGCACAAGAGACCCAGTACTTC	CASSEQAQETQYF
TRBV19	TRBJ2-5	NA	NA	TGTGCCAGTAGTTTGCACCCTCAGGCAGAGACCCAGTACTTC	CASSLHPQAETQYF
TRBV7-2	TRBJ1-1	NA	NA	TGTGCCAGCAGCTTAGGCGTGGGGGGACACACTGAAGCTTTCTTT	CASSLGVGGHTEAFF
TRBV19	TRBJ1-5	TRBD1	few	TGTGCCAGTAGTCAAGTCGGACAGGCAGATCAGCCCCAGCATTTT	CASSQVGQADQPQHF
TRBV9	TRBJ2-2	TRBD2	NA	TGTGCCAGCAGCCTTAGCGGGGGGAACACCGGGGAGCTGTTTTTT	CASSLSGGNTGELFF
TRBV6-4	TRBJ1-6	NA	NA	TGTGCCAGCAGTGAACAGGGAGGGGAGGGTTCACCCCTCCACTTT	CASSEQGGEGSPLHF